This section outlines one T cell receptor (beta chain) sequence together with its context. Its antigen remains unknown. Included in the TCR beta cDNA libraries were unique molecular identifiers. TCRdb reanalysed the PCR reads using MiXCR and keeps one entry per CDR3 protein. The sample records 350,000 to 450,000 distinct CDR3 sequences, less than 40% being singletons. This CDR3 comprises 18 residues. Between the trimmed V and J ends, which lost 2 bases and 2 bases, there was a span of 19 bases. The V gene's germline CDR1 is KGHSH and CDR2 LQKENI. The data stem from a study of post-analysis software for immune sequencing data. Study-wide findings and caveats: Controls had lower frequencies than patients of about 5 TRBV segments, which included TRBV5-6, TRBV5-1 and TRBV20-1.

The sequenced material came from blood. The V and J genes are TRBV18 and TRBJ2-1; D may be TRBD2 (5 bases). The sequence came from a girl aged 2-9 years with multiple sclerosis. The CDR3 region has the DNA TGTGCCAGCTCACCAGGGCGGCGGGTACTGTTAGCCTACAATGAGCAGTTCTTC. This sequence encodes CASSPGRRVLLAYNEQFF.